This T cell receptor beta chain was captured in a study of PD-L1 blockade in urothelial cancer. Repertoires were generated with immunoSEQ multiplex PCR, while TCRdb's copy carries only in-frame clones and drops some. Of 75,000 to 90,000 clones listed, over 80% are singletons. This CDR3 has 14 residues. Germline V gene sequence: CDR1 MNHNS, CDR2 SASEGT. V was pared by 7 bases and J by 5 bases, with 6 bases of the junction left unmatched. This chain connects TRBV6-1 to TRBJ1-4, with 8 bases aligning to TRBD1. This clonotype was sampled from a man aged 65 to 79 with urothelial cancer. The starting material was PBMCs, obtained around atezolizumab (anti-PD-L1) treatment. The DNA of the CDR3 is TGTGCCAGCACCCTGGACAGGGAGAATGAAAAACTGTTTTTT. It encodes CASTLDRENEKLFF.